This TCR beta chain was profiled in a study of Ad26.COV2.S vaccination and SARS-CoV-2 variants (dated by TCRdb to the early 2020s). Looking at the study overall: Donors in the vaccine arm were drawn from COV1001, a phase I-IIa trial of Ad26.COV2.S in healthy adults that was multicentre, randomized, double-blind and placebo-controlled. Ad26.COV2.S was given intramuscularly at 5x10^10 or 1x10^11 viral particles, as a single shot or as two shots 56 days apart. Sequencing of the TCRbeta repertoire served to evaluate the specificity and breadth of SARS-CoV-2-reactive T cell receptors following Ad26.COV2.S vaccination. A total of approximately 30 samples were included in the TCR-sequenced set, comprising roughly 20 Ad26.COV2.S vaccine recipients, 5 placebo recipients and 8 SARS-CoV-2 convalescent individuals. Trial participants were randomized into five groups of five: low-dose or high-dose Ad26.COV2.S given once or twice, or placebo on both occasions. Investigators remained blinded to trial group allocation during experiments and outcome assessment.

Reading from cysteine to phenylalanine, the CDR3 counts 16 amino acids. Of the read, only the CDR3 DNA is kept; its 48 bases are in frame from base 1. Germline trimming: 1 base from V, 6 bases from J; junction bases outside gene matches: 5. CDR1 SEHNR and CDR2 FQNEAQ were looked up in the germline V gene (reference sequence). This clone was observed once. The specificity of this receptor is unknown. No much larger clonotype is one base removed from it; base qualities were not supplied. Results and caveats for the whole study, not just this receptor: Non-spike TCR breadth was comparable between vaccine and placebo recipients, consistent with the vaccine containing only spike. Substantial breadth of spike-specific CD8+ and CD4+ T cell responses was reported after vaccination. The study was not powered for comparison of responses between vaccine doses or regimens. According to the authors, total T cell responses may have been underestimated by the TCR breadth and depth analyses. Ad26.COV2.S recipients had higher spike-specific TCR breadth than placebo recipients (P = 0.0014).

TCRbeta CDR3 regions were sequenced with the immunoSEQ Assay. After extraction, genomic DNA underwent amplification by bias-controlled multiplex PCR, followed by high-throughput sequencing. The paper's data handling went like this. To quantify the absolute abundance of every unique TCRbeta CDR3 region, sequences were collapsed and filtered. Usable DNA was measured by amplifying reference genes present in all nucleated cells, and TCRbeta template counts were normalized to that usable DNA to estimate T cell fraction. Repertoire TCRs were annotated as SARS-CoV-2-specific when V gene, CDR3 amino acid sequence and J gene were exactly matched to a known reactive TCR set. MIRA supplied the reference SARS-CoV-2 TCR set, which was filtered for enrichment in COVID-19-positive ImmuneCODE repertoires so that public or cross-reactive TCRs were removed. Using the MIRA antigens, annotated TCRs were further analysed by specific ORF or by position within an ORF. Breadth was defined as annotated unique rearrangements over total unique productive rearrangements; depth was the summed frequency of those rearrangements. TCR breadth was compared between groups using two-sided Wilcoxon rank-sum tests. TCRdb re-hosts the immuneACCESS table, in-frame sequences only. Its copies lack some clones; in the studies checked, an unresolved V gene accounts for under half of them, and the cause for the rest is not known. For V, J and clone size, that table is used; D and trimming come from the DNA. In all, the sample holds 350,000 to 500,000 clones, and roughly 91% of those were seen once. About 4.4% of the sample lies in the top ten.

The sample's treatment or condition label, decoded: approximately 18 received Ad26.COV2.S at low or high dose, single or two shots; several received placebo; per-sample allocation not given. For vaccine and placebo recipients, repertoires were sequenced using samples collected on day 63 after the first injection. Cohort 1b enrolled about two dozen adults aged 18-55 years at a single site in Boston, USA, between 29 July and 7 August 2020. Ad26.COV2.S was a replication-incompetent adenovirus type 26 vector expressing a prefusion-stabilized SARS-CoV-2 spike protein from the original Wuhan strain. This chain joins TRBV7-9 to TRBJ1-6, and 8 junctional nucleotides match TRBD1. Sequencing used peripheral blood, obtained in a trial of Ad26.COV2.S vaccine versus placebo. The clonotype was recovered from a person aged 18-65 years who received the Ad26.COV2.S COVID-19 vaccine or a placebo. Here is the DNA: TGTGCCAGCAGCTTAGGGACAGGGCCCTCTAATTCACCCCTCCACTTT. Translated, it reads CASSLGTGPSNSPLHF.